The rows below give T cell receptor beta chains drawn from one sample of a study of shared T cell receptors in the human thymus. Profiled with immunoSEQ multiplex PCR; TCRdb holds only in-frame clones, not every one. The sample contains about 660,000 clones, more than 70% of which appear only once. These data were likewise used in another study, on human thymus T cells.

The sample taken for sequencing was thymocytes. The receptor set was obtained from a boy under two years old with a congenital heart defect. The CDR3 runs from the conserved cysteine through the conserved F or W. Fields, in order: D gene, clone size, V gene, J gene, CDR3 DNA, CDR3 protein. D genes are given only for firm matches. The listing skips clone size in some rows; elsewhere it reads once, few, many or a size class.

>.|once|TRBV28|TRBJ1-4
TGTGCCAGCAGTTTGGCGGGTACGCGGGCGGCCCTTAATGAAAAACTGTTTTTT
CASSLAGTRAALNEKLFF
>.|.|TRBV4-3|TRBJ1-1
TGCGCCAGCAGCCAGGGGCCGACAGCGCCCGAGAACACTGAAGCTTTCTTT
CASSQGPTAPENTEAFF
>.|few|TRBV5-1|TRBJ2-1
TGCGCCAGCAGCTTGGGGTGTTGCGGGGCGCCGGGCAATGAGCAGTTCTTC
CASSLGCCGAPGNEQFF
>TRBD2|.|TRBV6-5|TRBJ2-1
TGTGCCAGCAGTTACGGGACTAGTCCCTACAATGAGCAGTTCTTC
CASSYGTSPYNEQFF
>.|once|TRBV7-8|TRBJ1-6
TGTGCCAGCAGAAATTACAGGGAGTTCAACTATAATTCACCCCTCCACTTT
CASRNYREFNYNSPLHF
>.|.|TRBV28|TRBJ2-1
TGTGCCAGCAGTTTAAGGGTTTGGTCAGGGGATTACAATGAGCAGTTCTTC
CASSLRVWSGDYNEQFF
>.|.|TRBV2|TRBJ1-2
TGTGTCGCGGGGTACACTGGCTATGGCTACACCTTC
CVAGYTGYGYTF
>TRBD1|once|TRBV19|TRBJ2-7
TGTGCCAGTAGTTCCGGGACAGGGAGCTCCTACGAGCAGTACTTC
CASSSGTGSSYEQYF
>TRBD1|.|TRBV7-9|TRBJ1-6
TGTGCCAGCAGCTTAGTAACAGGGGGAGGATCACCCCTCCACTTT
CASSLVTGGGSPLHF
>TRBD2|.|TRBV19|TRBJ2-1
TGTGCCAGTAAACCTAGCGGGAGATACAATGAGCAGTTCTTC
CASKPSGRYNEQFF
>TRBD2|.|TRBV2|TRBJ2-5
TGTGCCAGCAGTGTTTGGCGGGGGGGCCCGTGGCTAGAGACCCAGTACTTC
CASSVWRGGPWLETQYF
>.|.|TRBV2|TRBJ2-1
TGTGCCAGCAGTGATCAGGGGGGCAACAATGGTCAGCAGTTCTTC
CASSDQGGNNGQQFF
>.|.|TRBV5-6|TRBJ1-4
TGTGCCAGCAGCTTTTTTCCTACCCGGGTCGAAAAACTGTTTTTT
CASSFFPTRVEKLFF
>.|.|TRBV6-1|TRBJ2-5
TGTGCCAGCAGTGAAGATCGGGGGTCAGAGACCCAGTACTTC
CASSEDRGSETQYF
>TRBD1|.|TRBV6-1|TRBJ2-7
TGTGCCAGCAGAAAACAGGGGCCCTACGAGCAGTACTTC
CASRKQGPYEQYF
>.|.|TRBV10-1|TRBJ1-1
TGCGCCAGCAGTGAGAATAGAAACACTGAAGCTTTCTTT
CASSENRNTEAFF
>TRBD2|once|TRBV19|TRBJ2-2
TGTGCCAGTAGTAAATCTGGCGGGAGGAGTTCCGGGGAGCTGTTTTTT
CASSKSGGRSSGELFF
>.|.|TRBV5-1|TRBJ2-2
TGCGCCAGCAGCCGACTAAACACCGGGGAGCTGTTTTTT
CASSRLNTGELFF
>TRBD2|.|TRBV5-4|TRBJ2-1
TGTGCCAGCAGCCCGGGGCTAGCGGACAATGAGCAGTTCTTC
CASSPGLADNEQFF
>.|.|TRBV2|TRBJ1-6
TGTGCCAGCAGTGAAGCGCACCCAGACATACTCTCCTATAATTCACCCCTCCACTTT
CASSEAHPDILSYNSPLHF
>.|once|TRBV7-2|TRBJ1-2
TGTGCCAGCAGCTCCTCGGCGGGCCGGACTAACTATGGCTACACCTTC
CASSSSAGRTNYGYTF
>TRBD1|.|TRBV5-8|TRBJ2-1
TGTGCCAGCAGCCACGGGCTACCGGGACAGGGGCACAATGAGCAGTTCTTC
CASSHGLPGQGHNEQFF
>TRBD2|.|TRBV4-1|TRBJ2-2
TGCGCCAGCAGCCAAAAGCCGACTAGCGGAGGACTGAACACCGGGGAGCTGTTTTTT
CASSQKPTSGGLNTGELFF
>.|.|TRBV28|TRBJ1-6
TGTGCCAGCGGAGTCCTTATGCCGCACTCACCCCTCCACTTT
CASGVLMPHSPLHF
>.|once|TRBV9|TRBJ2-4
TGTGCCAGCAGCGCCTTTCCCGGACTTCCTGCCAAAAACATTCAGTACTTC
CASSAFPGLPAKNIQYF
>TRBD1|.|TRBV28|TRBJ2-6
TGTGCCAGCAGTTTAAGTTGGGGCAGGGGGCAGTTTTCTGGGGCCAACGTCCTGACTTTC
CASSLSWGRGQFSGANVLTF
>.|.|TRBV28|TRBJ1-5
TGTGCCAGCAGTTCACAGGGTTGCAATCAGCCCCAGCATTTT
CASSSQGCNQPQHF
>.|.|TRBV6-5|TRBJ1-1
TGTGCCAGCAGTTGTGCGGGATGGACTGAAGCTTTCTTT
CASSCAGWTEAFF
>TRBD2|.|TRBV28|TRBJ2-7
TGTGCCAGCAGGTCAACTAGCGGGAGAAACGAGCAGTACTTC
CASRSTSGRNEQYF
>TRBD1|.|TRBV28|TRBJ2-5
TGTGCCAGCAGCCCGATCCGGGACAGGGGACTCGAAGAGACCCAGTACTTC
CASSPIRDRGLEETQYF
>.|.|TRBV4-2|TRBJ1-4
TGTGCCAGCAGCCAAGATCCGGAGACTCATAATGAAAAACTGTTTTTT
CASSQDPETHNEKLFF
>.|.|TRBV5-1|TRBJ1-1
TGCGCCAGCAGCCCCCATTCGCGGGGGAACACTGAAGCTTTCTTT
CASSPHSRGNTEAFF
>TRBD2|.|TRBV23-1|TRBJ2-3
TGCGCCAGCATCAGGGTAGCGGGAGAGGGTGGGACAGATACGCAGTATTTT
CASIRVAGEGGTDTQYF
>TRBD1|.|TRBV27|TRBJ2-1
TGTGCCAGCAGCCTCCGATACTCGGGCGACAGGGCGAATTTCCATGAGCAGTTCTTC
CASSLRYSGDRANFHEQFF